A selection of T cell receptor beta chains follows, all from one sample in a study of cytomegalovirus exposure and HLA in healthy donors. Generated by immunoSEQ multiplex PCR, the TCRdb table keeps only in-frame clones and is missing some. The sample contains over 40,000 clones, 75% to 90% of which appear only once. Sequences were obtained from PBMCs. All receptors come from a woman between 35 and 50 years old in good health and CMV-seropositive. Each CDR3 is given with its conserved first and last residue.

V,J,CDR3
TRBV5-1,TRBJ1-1,CASSLGPGTGSDTEAFF
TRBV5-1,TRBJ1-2,CASSPPQAGNYGYTF
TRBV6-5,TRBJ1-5,CASSPPRTGNQPQHF
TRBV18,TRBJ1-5,CASSPADNQPQHF
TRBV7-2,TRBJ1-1,CASSFAQSNTEAFF
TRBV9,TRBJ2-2,CASTSLNTGELFF
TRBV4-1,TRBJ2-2,CASSQVGLAVNTGELFF
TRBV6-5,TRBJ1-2,CATRRGLGAGYTF
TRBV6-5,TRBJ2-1,CASSQGNNEQFF
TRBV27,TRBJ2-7,CASSSPGLARSYEQYF
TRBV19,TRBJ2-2,CASSPPQGAGVTGELFF
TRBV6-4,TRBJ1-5,CASKGGAIQPQHF
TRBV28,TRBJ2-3,CASSTQRSRGRGTDTQYF
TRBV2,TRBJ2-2,CATHPGTGASSTGELFF
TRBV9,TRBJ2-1,CASSAYPNPGGSYNEQFF
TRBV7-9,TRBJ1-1,CASIWGEANTEAFF
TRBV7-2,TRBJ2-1,CASSLQGAYNEQFF
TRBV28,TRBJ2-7,CASSPLDSGRYEQYF
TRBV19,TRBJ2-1,CASSISLLATAGYNEQFF
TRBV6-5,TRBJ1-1,CASSPAGVPTEAFF
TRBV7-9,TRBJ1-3,CASSLALTGSQNTIYF
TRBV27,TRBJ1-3,CASSLTGGIGNTIYF
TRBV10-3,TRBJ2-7,CAIGTGAGEQYF
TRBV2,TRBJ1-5,CASSVVSSAEPQHF
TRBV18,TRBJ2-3,CASSRGQSTDTQYF
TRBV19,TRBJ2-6,CASNFQSGANVLTF
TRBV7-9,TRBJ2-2,CASTKPGLGTGNAGELFF
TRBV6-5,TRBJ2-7,CASSYGQGAFEQYF
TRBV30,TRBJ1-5,CAWSPGLSQPQHF
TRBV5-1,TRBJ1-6,CASSLSGQGPNSPLHF
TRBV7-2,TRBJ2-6,CASSLDRVSSGANVLTF
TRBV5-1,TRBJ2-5,CASSTSGTSQETQYF
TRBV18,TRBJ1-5,CASSPETGRLQPQHF
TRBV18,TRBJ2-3,CASSPSMGTSTDTQYF
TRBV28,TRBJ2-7,CASSTSQGGYF
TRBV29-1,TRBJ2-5,CSVVHQQETQYF
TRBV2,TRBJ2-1,CASRGVSGGRGDNEQFF
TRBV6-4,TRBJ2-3,CASSQLAGGTDTQYF
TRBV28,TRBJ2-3,CASRPTSGRTDTQYF
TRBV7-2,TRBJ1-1,CASSLGFNPEAFF
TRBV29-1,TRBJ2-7,CSVGGGQGAYEQYF
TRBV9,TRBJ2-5,CASTREAGLEQYF
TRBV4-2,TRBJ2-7,CASSQVGGYEQYF
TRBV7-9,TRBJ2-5,CSSSLAPGGETQYF
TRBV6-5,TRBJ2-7,CASSLPTTYPYEQYF
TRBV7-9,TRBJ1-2,CASSLGMGRATINYGYTF
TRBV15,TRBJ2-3,CATSRSRAADTQYF
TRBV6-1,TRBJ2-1,CASLTGGTYNEQFF
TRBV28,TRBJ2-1,CASSPLAPGNEQFF
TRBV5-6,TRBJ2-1,CASSSLTRGYIYNEQFF
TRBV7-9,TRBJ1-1,CASSSVRGTDTEAFF
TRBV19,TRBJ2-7,CASSNRETLWDEQYF
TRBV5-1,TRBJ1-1,CASSLAGNTEAFF
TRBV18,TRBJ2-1,CASSPKPRGGGDNEQFF
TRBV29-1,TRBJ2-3,CSVDLGGLRGVADTQYF
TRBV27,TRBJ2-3,CASSPPPVRGGADTQYF
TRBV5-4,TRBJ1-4,CASSLTGMGLGEKLFF
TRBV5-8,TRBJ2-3,CASSPYRLTDTQYF